This passage covers 10 T cell receptor beta chains from one sample sequenced in a study of shared clonotypes between healthy human individuals. The protocol was immunoSEQ multiplex PCR, while the TCRdb copy is restricted to in-frame clones and leaves out a portion. Of about 2.2 million clones listed, 80% to 95% are singletons. The naive CD8 population came from CD45RO-negative cells selected for CCR7, without terminally differentiated effector memory CD45RA+ cells. Sample: naive CD8+ T cells from PBMCs. All receptors come from a man in his late teens or twenties in good health. Some clones in this sample may be carry-over from other donors' samples.

This chain joins TRBV27 and TRBJ2-1, with D perhaps TRBD2 (6 bases). V shed 7 bases and J shed 5 bases, with 18 bases lying between them. Germline values: CDR1 MNHEY, CDR2 SMNVEV (reference sequence). CDR3 length equals 15 residues. The CDR3 DNA sequence: TGTGCCAGCACCCTAGTAGCGGCCGCCAACAATGAGCAGTTCTTC. Translation: CASTLVAAANNEQFF.

This clone occurred once. The chain is built from TRBV6-5 and TRBJ1-1; D might be TRBD1 (6 bases). The germline CDR1 and CDR2 sequences are MNHEY and SVGAGI. The CDR3 spans 14 residues. V lost 5 bases, J lost 0 bases, and 10 bases lay in between. CDR3 nucleotides: TGTGCCAGCAGTAACAGGGCCATGAACACTGAAGCTTTCTTT. Translation gives CASSNRAMNTEAFF.

The chain recombines TRBV13 with TRBJ2-5; 9 nucleotides align to TRBD2. V shed 6 bases and J 5 bases; nucleotides not matched to a gene: 13. This CDR3 is built from 16 residues. CDR1 and CDR2 from the germline V gene are PRHDT and FYEKMQ (reference sequence). The CDR3 loop is CASSSHNLAGRETQYF. In DNA form, the CDR3 reads TGTGCCAGCAGTTCCCACAACCTAGCGGGACGGGAGACCCAGTACTTC.

The chain uses TRBV5-6 and TRBJ1-5, with TRBD1 identical over 8 bases. Germline CDR1 reads SGHDT; CDR2 reads YYEEEE. This CDR3 contains 15 residues. Trimming at V came to 1 base and at J to 6 bases, leaving 6 bases not matched to a gene. The DNA for the CDR3 is TGTGCCAGCAGCTTGAGTCAGGGGGCGGCTCAGCCCCAGCATTTT. Translation: CASSLSQGAAQPQHF.

About this clone: The same CDR3 is also encoded by other DNA sequences in this sample. This sequence joins TRBV28 and TRBJ2-7, with unresolved D. V was shortened by 5 bases and J by 2 bases, with 13 bases between the two germline ends. The germline V gene encodes CDR1 MDHEN and CDR2 SYDVKM. This CDR3 has 14 residues. The CDR3 sequence: CASSPLAGTYEQYF. CDR3 nucleotides: TGTGCCAGCAGTCCCCTCGCAGGAACCTACGAGCAGTACTTC.

V usage is TRBV28 and J usage is TRBJ2-2; no definite D call. The CDR3 totals 15 residues. Per the germline V gene, CDR1 is MDHEN and CDR2 is SYDVKM. Trimming stripped 2 bases from V and 1 base from J, with 8 bases between. The CDR3 loop is CASSLTRKNTGELFF. DNA for the CDR3: TGTGCCAGCAGTTTAACACGGAAGAACACCGGGGAGCTGTTTTTT.

The V and J genes are TRBV4-2 and TRBJ2-7, with 7 bases that match TRBD2. Germline trimming cut 3 bases from V and 0 bases from J; bases unmatched to any gene: 8. Germline V gene lookup returns CDR1 LGHNA and CDR2 YNFKEQ. The CDR3 is 16 residues long. The CDR3 region is CASSHRLAESSYEQYF. The CDR3 DNA reads TGTGCCAGCAGCCACCGACTAGCAGAGAGCTCCTACGAGCAGTACTTC.

This sequence joins TRBV11-2 and TRBJ1-1, with D unresolved. The CDR3 has 15 amino acids. V dropped 0 bases and J dropped 0 bases, with 8 bases sitting between them. Germline values: CDR1 SGHAT, CDR2 FQNNGV. The CDR3 nucleotides are TGTGCCAGCAGCTTAGAGGGCAAAATGAACACTGAAGCTTTCTTT. Residues: CASSLEGKMNTEAFF.

The rearrangement joins TRBV6-5 to TRBJ2-2; a possible D gene is TRBD1 (5 bases). Germline CDR1 MNHEY, CDR2 SVGAGI. V was pared by 2 bases and J by 1 base, with 8 bases between. The CDR3 length is 15 residues. Here the CDR3 reads CASSYHRGNTGELFF. CDR3 DNA: TGTGCCAGCAGTTACCATAGGGGGAACACCGGGGAGCTGTTTTTT.

The chain carries TRBV7-3 and TRBJ2-1; TRBD2 aligns across 9 bases. The germline CDR1 and CDR2 sequences are SGHTA and FQGTGA. This CDR3 has 16 residues. Germline trimming cut 5 bases from V and 9 bases from J; bases unmatched to any gene: 14. CDR3 in amino acids: CASSRSRLAEGVEQFF. In DNA form, the CDR3 reads TGTGCCAGCAGCCGGAGTCGACTAGCGGAGGGGGTTGAGCAGTTCTTC.